The T cell receptor (beta chain) under discussion was sequenced for a study of cytomegalovirus exposure and HLA in healthy donors (TCRdb year 2017). Describing the broader study: An earlier analysis of roughly 500 of the donors reported over 250 Gb of sequence data and 95 million to 130 million unique TCR beta sequences obtained from roughly 180 million T cells. To predict cytomegalovirus infection status, the study combined high-throughput TCR immunosequencing, statistical association of individual TCRs with disease status, and machine learning. An early release that covered fewer than 750 HLA-typed donors contained approximately 290 gigabases of sequencing data and roughly 84 million unique TCR sequences. Typing coverage differed by locus: A, B, C, DRB1 and DQB1 were typed in roughly 620-640 donors, DQA1 in approximately 520, DPA1 in roughly 590, and DPB1 in about 450. Every repertoire in the discovery cohort had been generated on one and the same sequencing platform. Among a few hundred genotyped donors of the cohort, an average of approximately 240,000 unique TCR beta nucleotide sequences were sequenced per donor, roughly 20% of them non-productive. An earlier analysis of roughly 600 of the donors used high-throughput TCR beta sequencing to judge whether each TCR beta V gene segment behaved as functional or pseudogenic. Donor age, sex, ethnicity and CMV serostatus were compiled alongside the repertoire data. A later analysis re-analyzed previously published TCR beta repertoires from 650 to 800 donors and added high-resolution HLA genotyping to study TCR occurrence patterns. The T cell repertoires of roughly 660 subjects were profiled by immunosequencing and related to cytomegalovirus serostatus. In a later genetic analysis, genome-wide SNP genotypes for about three fifths of the roughly 670 donors were used, and that subset was treated as a discovery cohort. The genetic ancestry cluster associated with self-reported Caucasian donors included about 84% of the 398 genotyped donors. Four to six DR-DQ haplotypes were handled as single units for association and clustering because linkage in the cohort was strong. The aim of the study was to test whether cataloging public T cell receptors could identify signatures of past pathogen exposure. Besides the first cohort of roughly 660 subjects, a separate validation cohort made up of 120 different subjects was used. Rather than drawing on any new phenotypic data, the later analysis identified candidate immune exposures from TCR beta sequences and the way those sequences occurred across donors. Class I and class II HLA loci were covered by the typing at four-digit resolution. Findings and caveats that apply to the study as a whole: According to the authors, the approach could potentially be generalized to other disease states and immunological phenotypes. In an earlier analysis of several hundred of the donors, most TCR beta V segments were observed in productive rearrangements about 87% or about 30% of the time, broadly matching IMGT annotations. Because HLA typing was missing for some donors at each locus, association tests included only the typed subset. A later analysis associated 15,000 or so TCR beta sequences with specific HLA alleles at a false discovery rate of 0.05. In a later analysis, several top co-occurrence clusters were reported to appear linked to parvovirus B19, influenza, CMV and Epstein-Barr virus. A later analysis found that HLA-associated TCR beta chains were more clonally expanded and had lower generation probabilities than equally common non-associated chains. In vitro tests confirmed that three of the cytomegalovirus-associated TCR beta chains recognize cytomegalovirus antigens. In this cohort, only TCR beta chains were sequenced, and detectable features were limited by the absence of alpha or paired-chain data. A further reported finding was that TCR beta sequences accurately predicted the HLA-A and HLA-B alleles for most subjects in the first cohort. A total of about 150 TCR beta chains were listed by the study as associated with cytomegalovirus. CMV serostatus was the only immune exposure information available for the cohort. A later genetic analysis associated a missense DCLRE1C variant with V-gene and J-gene trimming of TCR beta chains, and an independent cohort replicated the association. Across donors, most TCR sequences were observed very rarely, whereas some public TCRs were present in many individuals. Correlated functional status among segregating V segments might reflect linkage disequilibrium, but an unknown experimental factor could not be ruled out. A later genetic analysis reported fewer N-insertions in productive TCRs among donors in an Asian-associated ancestry cluster than the 666-donor mean. In a later analysis, TCR association rates were found to vary across HLA loci, with the most associated TCRs seen for DRB1 alleles and the fewest for HLA-C alleles. Sequencing depth was assumed to be roughly uniform across donors in the presence/absence analyses, though that assumption may not hold. Assigning TCR associations to individual alleles was difficult when HLA alleles, especially DR and DQ, strongly co-occurred. Some IMGT-functional V segments, including TRBV6-2 and TRBV6-3, could not be told apart with the 87-base-pair reads, so those segments were excluded. The classifier was reported to diagnose cytomegalovirus status with high specificity and sensitivity in both the original and validation cohorts. Over 15 rarely observed V segments, including chromosome 9 orphons, were excluded from the earlier analysis of several hundred of the donors because counts were too low. A group of highly shared sequence variants was considered likely to be a technical artifact of the sequencing pipeline. According to a later analysis, most CMV-associated TCR beta chains appeared to be HLA-restricted, and the HLA associations seemed to be driven largely by CMV exposure.

Regarding this clone: Its specific antigen is unknown. The record has no base qualities; no much larger clone is one base away.

CDR3 length: 15 amino acids, cysteine to phenylalanine. CDR3 DNA is the only sequence kept; it has 45 bases, read in frame from the first base. V and J lose 1 base and 15 bases, and a span of 22 bases separates them. The germline V gene gives CDR1 as ENHRY and CDR2 as SYGVKD. In total, just over 650 healthy bone marrow donors made up the cohort. At the time of sampling, all cohort members were nominally healthy, though unrecorded immune exposures were likely present. The donor was CMV seronegative and belonged to the group of 350 or so seronegative cohort members. Every donor gave a peripheral blood sample, and the peripheral blood mononuclear cells from that sample were used for TCR beta sequencing. Genomic DNA extraction from the blood cell samples was performed with the Qiagen DNeasy Blood Extraction Kit. Libraries came from the immunoSEQ multiplex PCR assay. The multiplex PCR relied on a mix of 60 forward primers for TCR Vbeta segments and 13 reverse primers for TCR Jbeta segments. The CDR3 region of rearranged TCR beta genes was amplified from genomic DNA with a multiplex PCR assay. On the Illumina HiSeq System, the amplified TCR beta libraries were sequenced as 87-base-pair reads. On the study's bioinformatics: Across the roughly 640 repertoires, a later analysis counted 80 million or so unique TCR beta chains, around 11 million of which were shared by at least two donors. Raw reads were error-corrected and collapsed into unique sequences by a nearest-neighbor algorithm in which closely related sequences were merged to remove PCR and sequencing errors. CDR3 sequences were aligned to IMGT reference sequences to assign V, D and J gene segments. For a sequence to be retained, a match of at least six nucleotides was required to both a V gene segment and a J gene segment. A rearrangement counted as productive if the CDR3 had no stop codons and remained in frame with V and J, and every other rearrangement counted as non-productive. CDR3 was defined according to IMGT convention as the region running from the second conserved V-encoded cysteine to the conserved J-encoded phenylalanine. In an earlier analysis of some 550 of the donors, sequences lacking an unambiguous match to a single V gene segment were excluded. An earlier analysis of almost 600 of the donors classified V segments as functional when productive rearrangements were above 56.7% and as segregating when the standard deviation between donors was above 5%. A statistical classification framework was built for diagnosing cytomegalovirus status from the catalog of TCR beta chain sequences. In a later analysis, V and J genes were assigned by comparing TCR nucleotide sequences against IMGT/GENE-DB human TR gene sequences. A later analysis assigned CDR3 sequences and most-parsimonious VDJ recombination scenarios with the TCRdist pipeline. A later analysis defined each TCR beta chain by its CDR3 amino acid sequence plus V-gene family, and excluded reads lacking a unique V-gene family. As a way to deal with suspected cross-contamination and a sequencing artifact, a later analysis dropped hundreds of nucleotide sequences that were highly shared and had low generation probability. For each public chain, a later analysis derived a clonal expansion index from normalized ranks of inferred template counts within each repertoire. In a later analysis, generation probabilities were computed using a VDJ recombination model fitted to out-of-frame rearrangements, and the results were checked against IGoR. A later analysis scored TCR-TCR, TCR-HLA and TCR-CMV co-occurrence with hypergeometric tests, applying a repertoire-size bias correction to TCR pairs. A later analysis estimated false discovery rates by permuting HLA or CMV assignments 20 times. In a later analysis, co-occurring TCRs were grouped using DBSCAN, and TCRdist sequence similarity was added for clustering within HLA-allele-positive subsets. Repertoires with fewer than 30,000 or more than 120,000 public chains were left out of co-occurrence clustering, as were five repertoires with anomalous nucleotide sharing. TCRdb limited this immuneACCESS table to in-frame rearrangements with V and J called. A share of clones is missing; checked studies link under half to unresolved V genes, and the rest is unexplained. For V, J and clone size, that table is used; D and trimming come from the DNA. The sample data list 200,000 or so clones, and about 88% of these were observed just once. Jointly, the top ten make up more than 0.2% of the sample.

In this chain, TRBV10-3 is recombined with TRBJ1-5, and the D gene may be TRBD1, 5 bases matching. The sequence derives from a girl younger than two in good health and CMV-seronegative. Sequencing was done on a sample of PBMCs. The CDR3 loop reads CAISEFTGLLSQRHF. The base sequence is TGTGCCATCAGTGAGTTTACGGGACTCTTATCGCAACGGCATTTT.